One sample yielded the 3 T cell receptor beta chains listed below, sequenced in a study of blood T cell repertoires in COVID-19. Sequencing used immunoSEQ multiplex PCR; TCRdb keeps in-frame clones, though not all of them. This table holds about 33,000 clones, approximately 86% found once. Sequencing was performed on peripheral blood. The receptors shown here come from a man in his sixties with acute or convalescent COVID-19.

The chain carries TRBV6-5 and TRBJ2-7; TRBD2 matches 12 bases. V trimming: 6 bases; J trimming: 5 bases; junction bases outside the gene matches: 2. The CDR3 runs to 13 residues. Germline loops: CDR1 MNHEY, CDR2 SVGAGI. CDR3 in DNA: TGTGCCAGCAGACTAGCGGGAGGTAACGAGCAGTACGTC. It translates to CASRLAGGNEQYV.

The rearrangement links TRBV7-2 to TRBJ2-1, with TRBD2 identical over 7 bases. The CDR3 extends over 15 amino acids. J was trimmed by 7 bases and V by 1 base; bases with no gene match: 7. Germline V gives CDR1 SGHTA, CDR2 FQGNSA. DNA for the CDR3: TGTGCCAGCAGCTTAGGGACTAGTAACGGGAATGAGCAGTTCTTC. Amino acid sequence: CASSLGTSNGNEQFF.

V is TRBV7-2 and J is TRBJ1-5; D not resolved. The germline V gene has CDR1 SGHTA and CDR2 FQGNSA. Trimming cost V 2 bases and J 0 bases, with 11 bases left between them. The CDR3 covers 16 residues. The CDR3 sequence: CASSLKGGPSNQPQHF. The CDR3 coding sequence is TGTGCCAGCAGCTTAAAAGGAGGACCTAGCAATCAGCCCCAGCATTTT.